This T cell receptor beta chain is drawn from a study of cytomegalovirus exposure and HLA in healthy donors. Findings of the study overall: Analysis was carried out at a later point, and it linked a missense DCLRE1C variant to TCR beta V- and J-gene trimming. In vitro experiments confirmed that a few CMV-associated chains were specific for CMV antigens.

The V gene's germline CDR1 is MNHEY and CDR2 SVGAGI. Deletions cut 6 bases from V and 7 bases from J, with 13 bases between. The CDR3 covers 14 residues. This clone was seen more than once but under ten times. What it binds is unknown. The PCR made use of 60 Vbeta and 13 Jbeta primers. The method was immunoSEQ multiplex PCR; TCRdb's version includes in-frame clones alone and lacks a portion of them. Altogether under 200,000 clones are present, around two thirds being singletons, with the ten largest covering roughly 1.4%. The sequencing input was PBMCs. This TCR came from a man aged 50-60 years in good health and CMV-seronegative. V gene TRBV6-5 combines with J gene TRBJ1-6; D is possibly TRBD1 (5 bases). DNA of the CDR3: TGTGCCAGCAGCCCACAGGAGCCAAATTCACCCCTCCACTTT. This translates into CASSPQEPNSPLHF.